The source of this T cell receptor (beta chain) is a study of identifying expanded T cells in peripheral blood. Germline V gives CDR1 SGHKS, CDR2 YYEKEE (reference sequence). J lost 4 bases, V lost 3 bases, and 5 bases had no gene match. The CDR3 sequence is 14 residues long. Sequencing was performed with immunoSEQ multiplex PCR; in TCRdb, only in-frame clones are kept and a portion is missing. The sample holds about 130,000 clones; approximately 86% are singletons and the top ten take 7% to 10%. The receptor was isolated from a person aged 18 to 75 in good health. V and J are TRBV5-5 and TRBJ2-7; 9 bases line up with TRBD1. Specimen: blood. The chain's CDR3 is CASSSGTGFYEQYF. DNA for the CDR3: TGTGCCAGCAGCTCCGGGACAGGGTTTTACGAGCAGTACTTC.